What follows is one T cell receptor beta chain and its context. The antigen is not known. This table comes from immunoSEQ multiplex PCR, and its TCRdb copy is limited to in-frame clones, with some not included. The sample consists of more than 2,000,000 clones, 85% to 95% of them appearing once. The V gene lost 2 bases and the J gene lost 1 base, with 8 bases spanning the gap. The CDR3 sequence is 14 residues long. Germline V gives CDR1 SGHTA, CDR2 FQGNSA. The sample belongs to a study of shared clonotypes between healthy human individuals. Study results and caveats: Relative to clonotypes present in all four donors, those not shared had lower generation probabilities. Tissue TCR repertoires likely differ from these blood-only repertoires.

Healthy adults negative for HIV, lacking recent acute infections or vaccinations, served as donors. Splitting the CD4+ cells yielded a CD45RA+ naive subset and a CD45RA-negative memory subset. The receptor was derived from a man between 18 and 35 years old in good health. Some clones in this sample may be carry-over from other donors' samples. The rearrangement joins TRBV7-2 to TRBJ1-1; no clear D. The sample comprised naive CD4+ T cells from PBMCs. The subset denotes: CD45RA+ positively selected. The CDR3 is CASSLMVGNTEAFF. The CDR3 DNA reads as TGTGCCAGCAGCTTAATGGTAGGGAACACTGAAGCTTTCTTT.